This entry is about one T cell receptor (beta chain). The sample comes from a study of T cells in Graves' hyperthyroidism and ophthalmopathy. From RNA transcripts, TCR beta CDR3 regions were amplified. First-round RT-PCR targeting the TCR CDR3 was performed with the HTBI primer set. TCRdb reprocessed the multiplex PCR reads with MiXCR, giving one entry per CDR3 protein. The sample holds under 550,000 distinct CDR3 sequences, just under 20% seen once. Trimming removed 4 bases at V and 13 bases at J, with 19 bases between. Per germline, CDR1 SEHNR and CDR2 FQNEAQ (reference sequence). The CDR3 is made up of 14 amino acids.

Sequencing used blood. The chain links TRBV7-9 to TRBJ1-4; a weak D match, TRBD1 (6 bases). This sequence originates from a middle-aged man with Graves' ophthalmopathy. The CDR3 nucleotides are TGTGCCAGCAGCTCTATGGCCGGGGGCGTGAGACTGTTTTTT. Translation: CASSSMAGGVRLFF. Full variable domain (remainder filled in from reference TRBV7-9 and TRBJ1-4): DTGVSQNPRHKITKRGQNVTFRCDPISEHNRLYWYRQTLGQGPEFLTYFQNEAQLEKSRLLSDRFSAERPKGSFSTLEIQRTEQGDSAMYLCASSSMAGGVRLFFGSGTQLSVL.